This TCR beta chain was sequenced in a study of T cells after yellow fever vaccination. Study observations and caveats: The CD4 and CD8 compartments had a small share of their clonotypes in common. Reappearance after the booster was seen for most primary-vaccination clones, at around 95% CD4 and roughly 90% CD8.

This clonotype was counted at least ten times. What it binds is not known. TCRdb analysed the 5' RACE reads with MiXCR anew, one entry per CDR3 protein. The sample includes some 500,000 distinct CDR3 sequences, about 13% of them seen just once. CDR1 is DFQATT and CDR2 is SNEGSKA in the germline V gene (reference sequence). The V end lost 2 bases, the J end lost 3 bases, and 15 bases lay between the germline ends. The CDR3 covers 15 residues. This TCR was sampled from a man aged 30 to 39 who received the YFV17D yellow fever vaccine. Source: PBMCs, taken on the day of the yellow fever booster vaccination. The rearrangement joins TRBV20-1 to TRBJ2-3; TRBD1 might be the D (5 bases). CDR3 nucleotides: TGCAGTGCTAGAAGGGGCAGGTGGGGAACAGATACGCAGTATTTT. It yields the protein CSARRGRWGTDTQYF.